This entry features one T cell receptor (beta chain) sequence. These data are taken from a study of technical replicates of blood from a handful of donors. The CDR3 is 16 residues long. Germline-derived CDR1 and CDR2 are SEHNR and FQNEAQ (reference sequence). The V end lost 8 bases, the J end lost 2 bases, and 21 bases lay between the germline ends. The protocol was immunoSEQ multiplex PCR, while the TCRdb copy is restricted to in-frame clones and leaves out a portion. This table holds tens of thousands of clones, 85% to 90% found once. Sequencing was done on a sample of PBMCs. V gene TRBV7-9 combines with J gene TRBJ2-5; D possibly corresponds to TRBD1 (6 bases). The sequence derives from a human donor in good health. Some clones in this sample may be carry-over from other donors' samples. The CDR3 nucleotides read TGTGCCAGCCGGACCGGGACAATAGGTCAGCAAGAGACCCAGTACTTC. Its translation is CASRTGTIGQQETQYF.